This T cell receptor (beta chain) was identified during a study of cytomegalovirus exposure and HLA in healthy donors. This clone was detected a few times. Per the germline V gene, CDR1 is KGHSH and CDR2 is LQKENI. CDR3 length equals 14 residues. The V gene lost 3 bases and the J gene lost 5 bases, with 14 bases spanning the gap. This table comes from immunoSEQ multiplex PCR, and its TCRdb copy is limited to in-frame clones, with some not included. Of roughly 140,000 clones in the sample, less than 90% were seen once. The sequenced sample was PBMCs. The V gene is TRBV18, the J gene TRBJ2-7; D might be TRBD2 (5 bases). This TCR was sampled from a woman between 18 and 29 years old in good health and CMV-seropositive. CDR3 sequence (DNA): TGTGCCAGCTCACCGGCGGTGGGAGTGCACGAGCAGTACTTC. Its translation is CASSPAVGVHEQYF.